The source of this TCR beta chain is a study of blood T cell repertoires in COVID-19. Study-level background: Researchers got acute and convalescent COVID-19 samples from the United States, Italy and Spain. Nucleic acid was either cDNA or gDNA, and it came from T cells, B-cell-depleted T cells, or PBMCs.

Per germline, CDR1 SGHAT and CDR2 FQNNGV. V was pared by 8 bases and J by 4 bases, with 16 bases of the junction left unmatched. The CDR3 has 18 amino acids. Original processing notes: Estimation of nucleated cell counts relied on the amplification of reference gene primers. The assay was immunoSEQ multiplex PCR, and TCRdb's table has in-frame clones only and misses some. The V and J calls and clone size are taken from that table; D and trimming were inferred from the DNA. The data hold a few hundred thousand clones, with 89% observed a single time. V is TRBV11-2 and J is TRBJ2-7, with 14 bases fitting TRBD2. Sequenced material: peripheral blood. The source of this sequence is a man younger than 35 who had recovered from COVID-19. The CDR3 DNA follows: TGTGCCAGCGGTACTAGGGGAGGGACTAGCGGGAGATGGTACGAGCAGTACTTC. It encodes CASGTRGGTSGRWYEQYF.